Described below is a single TCR beta chain sequence and its context. Its antigen has not been determined. It has no much larger one-base neighbor in the sample; base qualities were not kept. From the cysteine up to the phenylalanine, the CDR3 has a length of 15 residues. The entry retains the CDR3 DNA only, 45 bases that are in frame from base 1. The germline V gene (reference sequence) yields SGHKS for CDR1 and YYEKEE for CDR2. The roughly 39 donors, aged roughly 6 to 95 years, were systemically healthy Caucasian individuals from Russia. Each donor gave ten milliliters of peripheral blood, collected into EDTA-treated Vacutainer tubes. Ficoll-Paque density-gradient centrifugation was used to isolate PBMCs, with at least 6 million per sample. Total RNA, at least 5.5 micrograms per sample, was extracted from PBMCs with Trizol reagent. The percentages of naive CD45RAhigh/CD27high T cells were determined by flow cytometry on a PBMC aliquot from every donor.

The sample originates from a study of blood T cells in healthy people across ages (dated by TCRdb to between 2014 and 2016). General notes on the study: In model experiments, roughly one uniquely barcoded TCR beta cDNA molecule per two T cells was captured by template switching. To track age-related changes in TCR beta repertoire diversity, the study relied on deep sequencing normalized with unique cDNA molecular identifiers. The donors were divided into four age groups: young (average approximately 15 years), middle-aged (under 40), aged (approximately 62) and long-lived (roughly 82). To avoid experimental bias, donors of different ages were distributed randomly across sequencing lanes. Using the same blood draw, the study looked at two additional independent replicas of 1 million unique cDNA reads for two donors, one aged 18 to 30 and the other aged 80 or older.

Library preparation employed 5' RACE. The sequencer listed for this sample is Illumina HiSeq 2500. The second PCR ran for about 6 to 12 cycles and used a J-beta primer mix along with a sample-barcoded 5' primer. A template-switch 5' adaptor carrying 12 random nucleotides introduced a unique molecular identifier onto each TCR beta cDNA molecule. Each sample yielded at least 3 million CDR3-containing paired-end reads. The Mint cDNA synthesis kit, primed by a TRBC-specific oligonucleotide, was used to synthesize first-strand cDNA from all RNA. All cDNA was treated with uracil-DNA glycosylase and then went through a first 18-cycle PCR with the universal primers M1SS and BC2_uni_R. In the original analysis: Normalization of each sample was performed by random selection of 1 million high-quality reads, each carrying a distinct molecular identifier. Reads with shared molecular identifiers were discarded instead of being binned into consensus sequences. MiTCR, run with a Q25 quality threshold and the strictest error-elimination algorithm, handled CDR3 identification, clonotype clustering and error correction. A nonparametric unseen species model with Euler transformation was used to estimate a lower bound on total TCR beta diversity. TCRdb handled the public reads itself, with Q25 trimming in fastp and clone calling in MiXCR, and kept productive beta chains. Identical CDR3 protein sequences are pooled into one entry, listed with their most common genes and DNA. These V and J calls originate from TCRdb's pipeline instead of the authors' own analysis. The sample table contains 500,000 to 600,000 distinct CDR3 sequences; only one count was recorded for 25% to 30% of them. The ten largest make up about 18% of the sample.

General study outcomes and caveats: The long-lived group showed more naive CD4+ T cells, fewer expanded clones and increased TCR diversity than the aged group, suggesting age selection. Because the CMV infection status of the donors was unknown, age-related changes in expanded clonotypes may potentially have been confounded. The percentage of naive T cells measured by flow cytometry correlated strongly with observed TCR beta diversity. Observed TCR beta diversity per million T cells fell roughly linearly with age, and a significant reduction was already apparent by age around 40. Conclusive comparison of naive and antigen-experienced compartments was prevented by the profiling of bulk unsorted PBMCs. Estimates of total diversity from one million sequenced T cells were regarded as lower bounds and underestimates.

The sequence derives from a woman aged 70-85 years in good health. The chain couples TRBV5-5 to TRBJ2-5, with the D gene not confidently named. The J call is in doubt because the DNA end fits TRBJ2-1 better. The specimen was blood. The CDR3 region reads CASSWDADSYNEQFF. The nucleotide sequence is TGTGCCAGCAGCTGGGATGCGGACTCCTACAATGAGCAGTTCTTC.